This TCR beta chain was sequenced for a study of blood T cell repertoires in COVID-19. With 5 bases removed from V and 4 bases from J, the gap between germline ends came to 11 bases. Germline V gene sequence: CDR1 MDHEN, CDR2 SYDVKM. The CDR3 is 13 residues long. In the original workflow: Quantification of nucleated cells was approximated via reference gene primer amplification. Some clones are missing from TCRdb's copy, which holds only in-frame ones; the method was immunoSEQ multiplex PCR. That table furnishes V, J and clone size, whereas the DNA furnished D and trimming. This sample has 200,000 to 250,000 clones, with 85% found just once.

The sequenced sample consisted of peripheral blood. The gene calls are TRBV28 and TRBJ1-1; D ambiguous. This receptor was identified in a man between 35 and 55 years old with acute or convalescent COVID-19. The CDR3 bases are TGTGCCAGCAGTCTTAGAATCGGCACTGAAGCTTTCTTT. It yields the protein CASSLRIGTEAFF.